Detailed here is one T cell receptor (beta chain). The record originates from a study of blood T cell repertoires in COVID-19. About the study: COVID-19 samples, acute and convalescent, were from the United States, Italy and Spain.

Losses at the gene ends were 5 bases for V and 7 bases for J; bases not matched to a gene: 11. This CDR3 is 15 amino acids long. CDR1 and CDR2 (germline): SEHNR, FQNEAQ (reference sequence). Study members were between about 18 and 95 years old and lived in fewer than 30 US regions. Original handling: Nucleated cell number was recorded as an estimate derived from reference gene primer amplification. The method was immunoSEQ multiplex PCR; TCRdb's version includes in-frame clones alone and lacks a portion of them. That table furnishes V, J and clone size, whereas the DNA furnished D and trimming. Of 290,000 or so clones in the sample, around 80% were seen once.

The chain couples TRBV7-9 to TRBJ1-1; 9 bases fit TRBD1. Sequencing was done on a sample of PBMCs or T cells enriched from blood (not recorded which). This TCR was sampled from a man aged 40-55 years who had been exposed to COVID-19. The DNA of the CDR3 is TGTGCCAGCAGCCGTAGGCCGGGACAGGGCCTTGAAGCTTTCTTT. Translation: CASSRRPGQGLEAFF.